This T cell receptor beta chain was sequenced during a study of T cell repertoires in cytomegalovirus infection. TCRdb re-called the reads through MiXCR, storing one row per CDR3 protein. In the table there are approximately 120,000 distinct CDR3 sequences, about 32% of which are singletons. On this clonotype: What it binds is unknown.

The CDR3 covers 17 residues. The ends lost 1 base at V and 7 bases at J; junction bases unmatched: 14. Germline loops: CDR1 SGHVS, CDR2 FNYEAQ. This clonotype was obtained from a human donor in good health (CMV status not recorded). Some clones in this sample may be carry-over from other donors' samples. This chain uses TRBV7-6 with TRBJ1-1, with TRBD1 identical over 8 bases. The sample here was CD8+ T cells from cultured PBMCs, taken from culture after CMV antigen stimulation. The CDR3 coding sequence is TGTGCCAGCAGCTTAGAGGCGTCAGGGGGCTACCTGTTTGAAGCTTTCTTT. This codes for CASSLEASGGYLFEAFF.